One and the same sample provided the 32 T cell receptor beta chains below, sequenced in a study of control samples from healthy donors and cancer patients. Assay used: immunoSEQ multiplex PCR; TCRdb lists only in-frame clones, some missing. The table has around 100,000 clones, about 86% seen once. The source material was blood. These receptors were obtained from a man aged 25-45 years in good health.

The chain couples TRBV4-3 to TRBJ2-3, with 11 bases lining up with TRBD2. The CDR3 has 16 amino acids. V lost 0 bases to trimming and J lost 3 bases; unmatched junction nucleotides: 2. Germline assignment: CDR1 LGHNA and CDR2 YSLEER. DNA for the CDR3: TGCGCCAGCAGCCAAGATGGGACTAGCGGTACAGATACGCAGTATTTT. Translated: CASSQDGTSGTDTQYF.

The CDR3 region has the DNA TGTGCCAGCAGCGAGGGACAGGGAAACTATGGCTACACCTTC. Amino acids: CASSEGQGNYGYTF. The rearrangement uses TRBV9 and TRBJ1-2; 9 bases agree with TRBD1. Germline lookup yields CDR1 SGDLS and CDR2 YYNGEE. Trimming took 3 bases from V and 2 from J; bases not matched to a gene: 2. The CDR3 consists of 14 residues.

This clone appeared a few times. The chain has TRBV5-1 and TRBJ2-3; 7 nucleotides line up with TRBD2. The CDR3 is 16 amino acids. Germline V lookup: CDR1 SGHRS, CDR2 YFSETQ. V gave up 5 bases and J gave up 4 bases; unmatched junction bases: 13. The CDR3 sequence is CASSSIQRGISDTQYF. CDR3 coding DNA: TGCGCCAGCAGTTCCATACAGCGGGGAATCTCAGATACGCAGTATTTT.

The rearrangement links TRBV10-3 to TRBJ1-2, with 10 positions matching TRBD1. Germline CDR1 ENHRY, CDR2 SYGVKD. The V and J ends lost 10 bases and 4 bases, in that order; junction bases with no gene match: 9. The CDR3 has 14 amino acids. The CDR3 bases are TGTGCCACCGGCCCAGGGGACAGGGGCTATGGCTACACCTTC. Amino acid sequence: CATGPGDRGYGYTF.

This chain connects TRBV27 to TRBJ1-6; D unresolved. The CDR3 sequence is 14 residues long. Trimming stripped 6 bases from V and 1 base from J, with 7 bases between. The germline V gene encodes CDR1 MNHEY and CDR2 SMNVEV (reference sequence). In nucleotides, the CDR3 is TGTGCCAGCAGGAGGGAATCCTATAATTCACCCCTCCACTTT. It codes for CASRRESYNSPLHF.

DNA of the CDR3: TGTGCCAGCAGTGTTCGACAGGGGTCGAGCGCGGCGCGGACTGAAGCTTTCTTT. Its protein product is CASSVRQGSSAARTEAFF. This sequence joins TRBV2 and TRBJ1-1; 8 bases line up with TRBD1. The CDR3 loop spans 18 amino acids. The V gene's germline CDR1 is SNHLY and CDR2 FYNNEI. Trimming at V came to 4 bases and at J to 5 bases, leaving 18 bases not matched to a gene.

V gene TRBV6-5 combines with J gene TRBJ2-2; 8 bases align to TRBD1. The CDR3 runs to 15 residues. The germline CDR1 and CDR2 sequences are MNHEY and SVGAGI. V was pared by 2 bases and J by 4 bases, with 3 bases of the junction left unmatched. DNA for the CDR3: TGTGCCAGCAGTTACCTGGACAGGGCCACCGGGGAGCTGTTTTTT. Its protein product is CASSYLDRATGELFF.

The chain couples TRBV7-3 to TRBJ2-1; 11 nucleotides align to TRBD2. The CDR3 loop spans 16 amino acids. Germline CDR1 reads SGHTA; CDR2 reads FQGTGA. Unmatched junction bases numbered 7, after V lost 4 bases and J lost 5 bases. The CDR3 reads CASSSIAGGQHNEQFF. The CDR3 DNA is TGTGCCAGCAGCTCAATAGCGGGAGGGCAGCACAATGAGCAGTTCTTC.

The chain joins TRBV27 to TRBJ2-2; TRBD1 aligns across 8 bases. Per germline, CDR1 MNHEY and CDR2 SMNVEV (reference sequence). The CDR3 is made up of 14 amino acids. V lost 7 bases and J lost 6; bases outside the gene matches: 7. The CDR3 spells CASTKTGEAGELFF. In nucleotides, the CDR3 is TGTGCCAGCACCAAGACAGGGGAAGCCGGGGAGCTGTTTTTT.

The chain joins TRBV27 to TRBJ1-1; D is undetermined. The CDR3 length is 12 residues. Germline V CDR1 and CDR2: MNHEY, SMNVEV (reference sequence). The germline V and J ends were trimmed by 6 bases and 1 base, with 6 bases remaining between them. CDR3 nucleotide sequence: TGTGCCAGCAGGGAGCGGAACACTGAAGCTTTCTTT. It specifies CASRERNTEAFF.

The chain combines TRBV7-9 with TRBJ2-7; D is ambiguous. V lost 4 bases, J lost 6 bases, and 10 bases lay in between. This CDR3 spans 12 amino acids. The germline V gene encodes CDR1 SEHNR and CDR2 FQNEAQ (reference sequence). In DNA form, the CDR3 reads TGTGCCAGCAGCTCCCTTAGCTCCGAGCAGTACTTC. It yields the protein CASSSLSSEQYF.

The chain has TRBV2 and TRBJ2-5; the D gene is possibly TRBD2 (5 bases). V lost 6 bases and J lost 2, with 10 bases in between. The CDR3 sequence is 13 residues long. Germline values: CDR1 SNHLY, CDR2 FYNNEI. CDR3 DNA: TGTGCCAGCAGGAAAAGCGGACAAGAGACCCAGTACTTC. Translating gives CASRKSGQETQYF. Full variable domain (outside the CDR3, taken from reference TRBV2 and TRBJ2-5): EPEVTQTPSHQVTQMGQEVILRCVPISNHLYFYWYRQILGQKVEFLVSFYNNEISEKSEIFDDQFSVERPDGSNFTLKIRSTKLEDSAMYFCASRKSGQETQYFGPGTRLLVL.

The chain combines TRBV11-3 with TRBJ1-1; D possibly corresponds to TRBD1 (5 bases). The CDR3 loop spans 13 amino acids. V was trimmed by 2 bases and J by 7 bases, leaving 11 bases between them. Germline assignment: CDR1 SGHNT and CDR2 YENEEA. Here the CDR3 DNA reads TGTGCCAGCAGCTTATCTTCGGGGGGTGAAGCTTTCTTT. It translates to CASSLSSGGEAFF.

V is TRBV13 and J is TRBJ2-7; 9 bases are a match to TRBD1. Germline lookup yields CDR1 PRHDT and CDR2 FYEKMQ (reference sequence). V lost 0 bases and J lost 6; bases outside the gene matches: 6. The CDR3 has 15 residues. CDR3 nucleotide sequence: TGTGCCAGCAGCTTAGGGGACAGGGGAATTAGCGAGCAGTACTTC. This encodes CASSLGDRGISEQYF.

This chain joins TRBV2 and TRBJ1-5; possible D gene TRBD1, 5 bases. Trimming removed 0 bases at V and 7 bases at J, with 10 bases between. Germline V lookup: CDR1 SNHLY, CDR2 FYNNEI. The CDR3 spans 14 residues. The CDR3 is CASSEAQGGQPQHF. The CDR3 coding sequence is TGTGCCAGCAGTGAAGCCCAGGGCGGACAGCCCCAGCATTTT.

V and J are TRBV20-1 and TRBJ2-1; D remains ambiguous. Per germline, CDR1 DFQATT and CDR2 SNEGSKA (reference sequence). The ends were cut back, 5 bases at V and 10 bases at J, with 12 bases in the middle. CDR3 length: 11 amino acids. CDR3: CSAPSFDEQFF. CDR3 nucleotides: TGCAGTGCTCCCTCCTTCGACGAGCAGTTCTTC.

The chain carries TRBV19 and TRBJ2-1; the D gene is possibly TRBD1 (5 bases). Trimming stripped 4 bases from V and 9 bases from J, with 16 bases between. Per germline, CDR1 LNHDA and CDR2 SQIVND (reference sequence). The CDR3 contains 14 residues. CDR3 nucleotide sequence: TGTGCCAGTAGTAATATGGTAGATCAGGGTGAGCAGTTCTTC. Translating gives CASSNMVDQGEQFF.

This chain uses TRBV24-1 with TRBJ1-6, with a weak D call TRBD1 (5 bases). This CDR3 comprises 19 residues. Trimming stripped 3 bases from V and 0 bases from J, with 17 bases between. CDR1 is KGHDR and CDR2 is SFDVKD in the germline V gene. This CDR3 is CATSDTGRLNSSYNSPLHF. DNA for the CDR3: TGTGCCACCAGTGATACGGGACGACTCAATAGCTCCTATAATTCACCCCTCCACTTT.

The chain has TRBV28 and TRBJ2-1; D is possibly TRBD2 (6 bases). The CDR3 length is 15 residues. The V and J ends lost 3 bases and 0 bases respectively, with 9 bases between them. Germline V gene data show CDR1 as MDHEN and CDR2 as SYDVKM. The CDR3 sequence: CASSFYGGSYNEQFF. CDR3 DNA sequence: TGTGCCAGCAGTTTTTACGGGGGCTCCTACAATGAGCAGTTCTTC. Full variable domain (remainder filled in from reference TRBV28 and TRBJ2-1): DVKVTQSSRYLVKRTGEKVFLECVQDMDHENMFWYRQDPGLGLRLIYFSYDVKMKEKGDIPEGYSVSREKKERFSLILESASTNQTSMYLCASSFYGGSYNEQFFGPGTRLTVL.

The chain links TRBV7-9 to TRBJ2-1; no clear D. V was trimmed by 1 base and J by 8 bases, leaving 6 bases between them. The germline V gene encodes CDR1 SEHNR and CDR2 FQNEAQ (reference sequence). This CDR3 region has 12 residues. The CDR3 spells CASSLVFHEQFF. In nucleotides, the CDR3 is TGTGCCAGCAGCTTAGTTTTTCATGAGCAGTTCTTC.

V and J are TRBV2 and TRBJ2-3; 7 bases map to TRBD1. From germline, CDR1 is SNHLY and CDR2 FYNNEI. The CDR3 has 12 residues. Trimming at V came to 11 bases and at J to 2 bases, leaving 4 bases not matched to a gene. The CDR3 here is CAGDSNTDTQYF. In nucleotides, the CDR3 is TGTGCCGGGGACAGCAACACAGATACGCAGTATTTT. The whole variable domain, filled in from reference TRBV2 and TRBJ2-3, reads EPEVTQTPSHQVTQMGQEVILRCVPISNHLYFYWYRQILGQKVEFLVSFYNNEISEKSEIFDDQFSVERPDGSNFTLKIRSTKLEDSAMYFCAGDSNTDTQYFGPGTRLTVL.

This chain uses TRBV19 with TRBJ1-2; D gene unclear. Germline CDR1 is LNHDA and CDR2 is SQIVND (reference sequence). The ends were cut back, 3 bases at V and 7 bases at J, with 6 bases in the middle. The CDR3 is 11 residues long. The CDR3 loop reads CASSMGLGYTF. The CDR3 nucleotides are TGTGCCAGTAGTATGGGTCTTGGCTACACCTTC. Using reference TRBV19 and TRBJ1-2 for the parts outside the CDR3, the full variable domain is DGGITQSPKYLFRKEGQNVTLSCEQNLNHDAMYWYRQDPGQGLRLIYYSQIVNDFQKGDIAEGYSVSREKKESFPLTVTSAQKNPTAFYLCASSMGLGYTFGSGTRLTVV.

V gene TRBV6-6 combines with J gene TRBJ2-1; perhaps TRBD2 as D (5 bases). V gave up 6 bases and J gave up 2 bases, with 14 bases separating them. This CDR3 contains 15 residues. From germline, CDR1 is MNHNY and CDR2 SVGAGI (reference sequence). The CDR3 is CASREDFPPYNEQFF. The CDR3 bases are TGTGCCAGCAGAGAGGACTTTCCTCCCTACAATGAGCAGTTCTTC.

The CDR3 DNA reads as TGTGCCAGCAGCTTGGGGCCAGAAAACTATGGCTACACCTTC. It codes for CASSLGPENYGYTF. V usage is TRBV5-6 and J usage is TRBJ1-2; D is unresolved. V was shortened by 0 bases and J by 2 bases, with 8 bases between the two germline ends. CDR1 SGHDT and CDR2 YYEEEE come from the germline V gene. The CDR3 has 14 amino acids. Variable domain in full (rest from reference TRBV5-6 and TRBJ1-2): DAGVTQSPTHLIKTRGQQVTLRCSPKSGHDTVSWYQQALGQGPQFIFQYYEEEERQRGNFPDRFSGHQFPNYSSELNVNALLLGDSALYLCASSLGPENYGYTFGSGTRLTVV.

This clone came up once. V usage is TRBV30 and J usage is TRBJ2-3, with D hard to call. Deletions cut 2 bases from V and 0 bases from J, with 3 bases between. From germline, CDR1 is GTSNPN and CDR2 SVGIG (reference sequence). CDR3 length: 12 amino acids. The CDR3 loop reads CAWSLSTDTQYF. CDR3 sequence (DNA): TGTGCCTGGAGTCTAAGCACAGATACGCAGTATTTT.

This clone was seen a single time. This chain connects TRBV3-1 (or the pseudogene TRBV3-2) to TRBJ2-2; tentative D call: TRBD2 (6 bases). Germline values: CDR1 LGHDT, CDR2 YNNKEL (reference sequence). Deletions cut 1 base from V and 4 bases from J, with 13 bases between. The CDR3 is 16 amino acids. As DNA, the CDR3 is TGTGCCAGCAGCCAAGGAGGACTAATAATCACCGGGGAGCTGTTTTTT. Protein: CASSQGGLIITGELFF.

This chain joins TRBV7-2 and TRBJ2-2, with 8 bases fitting TRBD2. CDR3 length: 14 amino acids. Trimming cost V 4 bases and J 10 bases; bases outside gene matches: 8. Germline V lookup: CDR1 SGHTA, CDR2 FQGNSA. The CDR3 is CASSSGLETLELFF. The CDR3 DNA reads TGTGCCAGCAGCTCGGGACTAGAGACCTTGGAGCTGTTTTTT.

This chain uses TRBV5-4 with TRBJ2-3; the match to TRBD2 covers 14 bases. CDR1 and CDR2 from the germline V gene are SGHNT and YYREEE (reference sequence). The trim removed 1 base at V and 5 bases at J, leaving 6 bases unmatched. CDR3 length: 17 residues. The CDR3 spells CASSLLGLAGAGDTQYF. CDR3 DNA: TGTGCCAGCAGCTTGTTGGGACTAGCGGGAGCGGGAGATACGCAGTATTTT.

V is TRBV7-3 and J is TRBJ2-7; tentatively, D is TRBD1 or TRBD2 (5 bases each). The germline gives CDR1 SGHTA, CDR2 FQGTGA. This CDR3 has 18 residues. V was clipped by 5 bases and J by 3 bases, with 26 bases between them. The CDR3 region is CASSPSGSGTRALYEQYF. DNA for the CDR3: TGTGCCAGCAGCCCCTCGGGGTCGGGGACCCGGGCCCTCTACGAGCAGTACTTC.

V and J are TRBV5-1 and TRBJ2-5, with TRBD2 as a possible D gene (5 bases). The CDR3 has 12 residues. The germline CDR1 and CDR2 sequences are SGHRS and YFSETQ. V dropped 5 bases and J dropped 5 bases, with 10 bases sitting between them. This chain's CDR3 is CASSHTGETQYF. The DNA for the CDR3 is TGCGCCAGCAGTCATACGGGGGAGACCCAGTACTTC.

This chain joins TRBV9 and TRBJ2-1; D is perhaps TRBD1 (6 bases). The V gene lost 3 bases and the J gene lost 4 bases, with 8 bases spanning the gap. The CDR3 consists of 13 residues. Germline CDR1 SGDLS, CDR2 YYNGEE. CDR3 bases: TGTGCCAGCAGCGACAGGGTTTACAATGAGCAGTTCTTC. Amino acid sequence: CASSDRVYNEQFF. Combining the CDR3 with reference TRBV9 and TRBJ2-1 gives the whole variable domain DSGVTQTPKHLITATGQRVTLRCSPRSGDLSVYWYQQSLDQGLQFLIQYYNGEERAKGNILERFSAQQFPDLHSELNLSSLELGDSALYFCASSDRVYNEQFFGPGTRLTVL.

The chain links TRBV11-1 to TRBJ2-5; TRBD1 agrees at 10 bases. This CDR3 comprises 16 residues. The germline CDR1 and CDR2 sequences are SGHAT and FQDESV (reference sequence). Germline trimming cut 1 base from V and 5 bases from J; bases unmatched to any gene: 7. CDR3 DNA sequence: TGTGCCAGCAGCTTAGATGACAGGGGGCGCTGGGAGACCCAGTACTTC. This gives the protein CASSLDDRGRWETQYF.